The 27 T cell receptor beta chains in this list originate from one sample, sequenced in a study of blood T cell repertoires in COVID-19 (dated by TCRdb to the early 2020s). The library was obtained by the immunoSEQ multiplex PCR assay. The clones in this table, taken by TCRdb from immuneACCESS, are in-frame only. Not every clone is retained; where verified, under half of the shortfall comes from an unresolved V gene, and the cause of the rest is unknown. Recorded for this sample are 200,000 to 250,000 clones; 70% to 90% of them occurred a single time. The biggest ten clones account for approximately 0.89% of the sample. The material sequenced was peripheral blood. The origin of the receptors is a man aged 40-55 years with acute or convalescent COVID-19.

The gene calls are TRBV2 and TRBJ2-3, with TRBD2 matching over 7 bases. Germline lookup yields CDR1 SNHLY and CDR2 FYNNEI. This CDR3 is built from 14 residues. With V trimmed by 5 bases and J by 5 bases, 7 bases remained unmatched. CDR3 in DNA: TGTGCCAGCAGTCGAACGACTAGCCAAGATACGCAGTATTTT. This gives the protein CASSRTTSQDTQYF.

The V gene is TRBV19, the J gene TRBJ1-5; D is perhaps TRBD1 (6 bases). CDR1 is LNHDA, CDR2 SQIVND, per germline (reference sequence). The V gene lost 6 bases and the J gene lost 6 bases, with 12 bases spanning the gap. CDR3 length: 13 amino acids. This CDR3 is CASRGQFGQPQHF. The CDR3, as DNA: TGTGCCAGTAGAGGACAGTTCGGTCAGCCCCAGCATTTT.

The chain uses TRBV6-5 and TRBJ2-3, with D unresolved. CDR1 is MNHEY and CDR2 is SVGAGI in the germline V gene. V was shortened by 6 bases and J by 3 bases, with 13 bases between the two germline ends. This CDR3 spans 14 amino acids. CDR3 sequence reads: CASRTPDGTDTQYF. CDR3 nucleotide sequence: TGTGCCAGCAGGACCCCCGACGGGACAGATACGCAGTATTTT.

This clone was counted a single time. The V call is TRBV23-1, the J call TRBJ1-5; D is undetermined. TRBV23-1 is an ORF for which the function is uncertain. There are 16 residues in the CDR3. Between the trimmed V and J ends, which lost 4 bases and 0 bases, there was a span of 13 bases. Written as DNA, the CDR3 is TGCGCCAGCAGTCTGTCGCCGACACTTAGCAATCAGCCCCAGCATTTT. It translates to CASSLSPTLSNQPQHF.

The CDR3 sequence: CASSIAGGGTEAFF. As DNA, the CDR3 is TGTGCCAGTAGTATAGCAGGGGGTGGAACTGAAGCTTTCTTT. The chain uses TRBV19 and TRBJ1-1, with 7 bases lining up with TRBD1. V lost 1 base, J lost 5 bases, and 4 bases stayed unmatched. This CDR3 is 14 amino acids long. Looked up from germline, CDR1 is LNHDA and CDR2 is SQIVND (reference sequence).

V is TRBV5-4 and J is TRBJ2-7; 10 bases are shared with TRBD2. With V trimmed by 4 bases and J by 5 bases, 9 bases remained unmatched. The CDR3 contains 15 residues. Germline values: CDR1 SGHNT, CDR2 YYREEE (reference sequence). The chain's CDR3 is CASSNRTSGYNEQYF. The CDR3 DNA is TGTGCCAGCAGCAACCGGACTAGCGGTTATAACGAGCAGTACTTC.

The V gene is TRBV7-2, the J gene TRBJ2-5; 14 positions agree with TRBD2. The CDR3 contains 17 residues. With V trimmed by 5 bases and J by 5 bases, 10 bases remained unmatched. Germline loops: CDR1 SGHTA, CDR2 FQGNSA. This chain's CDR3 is CASSLGLAGGRVETQYF. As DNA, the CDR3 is TGTGCCAGCAGCCTAGGACTAGCGGGGGGACGGGTGGAGACCCAGTACTTC.

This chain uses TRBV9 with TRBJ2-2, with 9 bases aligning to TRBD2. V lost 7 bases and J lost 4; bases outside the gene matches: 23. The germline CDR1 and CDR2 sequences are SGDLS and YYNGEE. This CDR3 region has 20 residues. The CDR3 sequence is CASRAQRRRGGAGITGELFF. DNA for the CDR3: TGTGCCAGCCGCGCTCAAAGGCGGCGGGGGGGCGCGGGGATCACCGGGGAGCTGTTTTTT.

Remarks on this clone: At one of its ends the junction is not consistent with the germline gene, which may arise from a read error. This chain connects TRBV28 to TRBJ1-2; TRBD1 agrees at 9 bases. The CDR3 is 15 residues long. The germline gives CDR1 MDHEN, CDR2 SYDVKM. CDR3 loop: CVSSLWTGVSYGYTF. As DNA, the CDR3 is TGTGTCAGCAGCCTTTGGACAGGGGTCTCCTATGGCTACACCTTC.

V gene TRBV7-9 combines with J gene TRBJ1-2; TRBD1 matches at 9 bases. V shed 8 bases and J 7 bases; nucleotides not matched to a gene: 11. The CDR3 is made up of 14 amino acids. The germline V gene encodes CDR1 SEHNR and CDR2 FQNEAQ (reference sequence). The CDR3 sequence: CASQAGQGNLGYTF. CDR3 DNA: TGTGCCAGCCAGGCCGGACAGGGGAATCTTGGCTACACCTTC.

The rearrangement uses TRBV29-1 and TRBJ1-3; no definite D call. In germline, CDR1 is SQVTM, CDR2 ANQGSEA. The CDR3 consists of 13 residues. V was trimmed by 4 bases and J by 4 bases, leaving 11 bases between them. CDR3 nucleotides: TGCAGCGTTGGCCGAGGTCAGGGAAACACCATATATTTT. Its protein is CSVGRGQGNTIYF.

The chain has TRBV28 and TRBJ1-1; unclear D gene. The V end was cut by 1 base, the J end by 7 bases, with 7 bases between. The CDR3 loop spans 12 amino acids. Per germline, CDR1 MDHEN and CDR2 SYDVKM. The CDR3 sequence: CASSLFGGEAFF. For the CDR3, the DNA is TGTGCCAGCAGTTTATTCGGAGGTGAAGCTTTCTTT.

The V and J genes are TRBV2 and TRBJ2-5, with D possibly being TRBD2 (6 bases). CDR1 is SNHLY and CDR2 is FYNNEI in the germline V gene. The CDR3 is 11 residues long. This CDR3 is CSGERSETQYF. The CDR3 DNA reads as TGTTCGGGAGAGAGGAGTGAGACCCAGTACTTC.

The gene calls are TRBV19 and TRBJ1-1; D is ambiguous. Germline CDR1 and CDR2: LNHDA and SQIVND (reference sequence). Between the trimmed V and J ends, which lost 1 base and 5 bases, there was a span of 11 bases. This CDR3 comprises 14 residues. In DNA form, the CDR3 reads TGTGCCAGTAGTATAGGTCTAGGGAGGACTGAAGCTTTCTTT. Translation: CASSIGLGRTEAFF.

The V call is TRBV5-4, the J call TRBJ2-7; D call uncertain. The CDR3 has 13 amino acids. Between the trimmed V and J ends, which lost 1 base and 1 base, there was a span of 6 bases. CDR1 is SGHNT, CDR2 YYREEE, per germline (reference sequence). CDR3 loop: CASSLPQSYEQYF. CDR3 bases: TGTGCCAGCAGCTTGCCCCAGTCCTACGAGCAGTACTTC.

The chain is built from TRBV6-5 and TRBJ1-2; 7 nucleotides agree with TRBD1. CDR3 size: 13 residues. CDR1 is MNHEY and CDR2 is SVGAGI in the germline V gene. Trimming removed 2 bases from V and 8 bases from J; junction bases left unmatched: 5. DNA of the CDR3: TGTGCCAGCAGTTACCAAGACAGGGACGGCTACACCTTC. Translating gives CASSYQDRDGYTF.

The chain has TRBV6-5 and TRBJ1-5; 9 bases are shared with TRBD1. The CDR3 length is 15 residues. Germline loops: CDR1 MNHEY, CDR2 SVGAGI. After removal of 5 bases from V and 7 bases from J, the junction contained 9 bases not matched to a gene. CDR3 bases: TGTGCCAGCAGTAAGGGACAGGGAATGTTCCAGCCCCAGCATTTT. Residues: CASSKGQGMFQPQHF.

CDR3 nucleotide sequence: TGCGCCAGCAGCTTATCACCGACTTATGGCTACACCTTC. Translating it yields CASSLSPTYGYTF. The V gene is TRBV5-1, the J gene TRBJ1-2; no clear D gene. V was trimmed by 2 bases and J by 5 bases, leaving 10 bases between them. The CDR3 is 13 amino acids. Germline lookup yields CDR1 SGHRS and CDR2 YFSETQ.

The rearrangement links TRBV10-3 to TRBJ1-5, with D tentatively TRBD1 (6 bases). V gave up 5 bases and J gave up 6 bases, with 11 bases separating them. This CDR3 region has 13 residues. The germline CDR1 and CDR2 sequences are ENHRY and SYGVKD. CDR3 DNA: TGTGCCATCAGTCAGGGGACGGGTCAGCCCCAGCATTTT. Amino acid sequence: CAISQGTGQPQHF.

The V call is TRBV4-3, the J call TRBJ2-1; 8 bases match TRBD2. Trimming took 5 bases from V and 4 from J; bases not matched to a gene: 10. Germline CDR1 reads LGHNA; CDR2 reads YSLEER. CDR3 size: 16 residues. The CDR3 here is CASSSSIRGGYNEQFF. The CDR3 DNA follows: TGCGCCAGCAGCTCGAGCATCCGGGGGGGATACAATGAGCAGTTCTTC.

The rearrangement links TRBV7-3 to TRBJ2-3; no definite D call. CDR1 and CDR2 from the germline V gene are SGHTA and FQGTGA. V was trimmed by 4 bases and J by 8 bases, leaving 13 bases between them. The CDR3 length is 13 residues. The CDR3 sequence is CASSSTPGVTQYF. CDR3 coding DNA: TGTGCCAGCAGCTCGACTCCCGGCGTTACGCAGTATTTT.

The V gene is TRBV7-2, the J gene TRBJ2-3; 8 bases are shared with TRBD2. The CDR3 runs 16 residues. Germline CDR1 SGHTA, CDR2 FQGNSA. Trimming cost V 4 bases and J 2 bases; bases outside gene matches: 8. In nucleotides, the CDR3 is TGTGCCAGCAGCTCGTTTCGGGGGGGGATCACAGATACGCAGTATTTT. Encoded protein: CASSSFRGGITDTQYF.

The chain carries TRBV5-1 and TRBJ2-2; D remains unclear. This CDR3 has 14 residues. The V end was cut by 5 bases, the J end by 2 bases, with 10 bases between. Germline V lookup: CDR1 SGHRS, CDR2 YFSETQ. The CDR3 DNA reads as TGCGCCAGCAGTTCAGTACAAAACACCGGGGAGCTGTTTTTT. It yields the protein CASSSVQNTGELFF. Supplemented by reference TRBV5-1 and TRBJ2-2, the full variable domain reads KAGVTQTPRYLIKTRGQQVTLSCSPISGHRSVSWYQQTPGQGLQFLFEYFSETQRNKGNFPGRFSGRQFSNSRSEMNVSTLELGDSALYLCASSSVQNTGELFFGEGSRLTVL.

CDR3 DNA: TGTGCCAGCAGCTTAGAGGCAGGGGGCCCCTACGAGCAGTACTTC. Its translation: CASSLEAGGPYEQYF. The rearrangement uses TRBV11-3 and TRBJ2-7, with 8 bases that match TRBD1. The junction had 3 bases not matched to a gene; V was cut back by 0 bases and J by 2 bases. This CDR3 comprises 15 residues. The germline V gene encodes CDR1 SGHNT and CDR2 YENEEA.

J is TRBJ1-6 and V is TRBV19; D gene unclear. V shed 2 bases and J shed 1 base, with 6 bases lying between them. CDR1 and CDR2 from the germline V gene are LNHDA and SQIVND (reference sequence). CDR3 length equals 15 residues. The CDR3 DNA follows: TGTGCCAGTAGTATAATGGAGTCCTATAATTCACCCCTCCACTTT. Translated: CASSIMESYNSPLHF.

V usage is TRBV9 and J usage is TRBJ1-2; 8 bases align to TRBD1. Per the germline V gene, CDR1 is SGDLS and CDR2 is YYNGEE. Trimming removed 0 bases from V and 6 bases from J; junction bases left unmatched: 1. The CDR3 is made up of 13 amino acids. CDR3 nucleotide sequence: TGTGCCAGCAGCGTAGTGACAGGGGATGGCTACACCTTC. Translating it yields CASSVVTGDGYTF.

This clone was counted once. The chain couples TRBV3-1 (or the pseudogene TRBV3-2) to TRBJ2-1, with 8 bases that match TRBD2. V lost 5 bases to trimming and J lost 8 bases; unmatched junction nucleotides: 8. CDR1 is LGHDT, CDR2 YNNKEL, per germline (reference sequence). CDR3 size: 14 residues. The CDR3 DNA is TGTGCCAGCAGCGAGAGCGGGGGATTTGATGAGCAGTTCTTC. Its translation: CASSESGGFDEQFF.